The 12 T cell receptor beta chains reported below all come from one sample, sequenced in a study of regulatory T cells in long-lasting Graves disease. The authors built TCR beta libraries using iRepertoire HTBI primers and Arm-PCR of CDR3 regions. TCRdb re-analysed the multiplex PCR reads in MiXCR, keeping a single row per CDR3 protein. The sample carries about 200,000 distinct CDR3 sequences, approximately 19% recorded once. Documented time point: newly diagnosed GD, antithyroid drugs for less than 3 months. PBMC-extracted RNA yielded the TCR library. These data also featured in a second study, about T cells in Graves' hyperthyroidism and ophthalmopathy.

The specimen was peripheral blood mononuclear cells (PBMCs), collected at new diagnosis, from a patient treated with antithyroid drugs. The receptors originated from a woman in her twenties or thirties with Graves disease.

This clonotype has ten or more counts. The DNA for the CDR3 is TGTGCCAGCAGCCGTAAAGGGCCTTTTGAGACTGAAGCTTTCTTT. It yields the protein CASSRKGPFETEAFF. The chain is built from TRBV25-1 and TRBJ1-1; D unresolved. Trimming left V 6 bases short and J 5 bases short, with 19 bases between. Germline V CDR1 and CDR2: MGHDK, SYGVNS. The CDR3 consists of 15 residues.

This clonotype is a singleton in its sample. The V gene is TRBV2, the J gene TRBJ2-3; weak D call: TRBD2 (5 bases). Judging by the DNA end, TRBJ2-1 fits better; the J call may be wrong. This CDR3 has 13 amino acids. Germline V gene lookup returns CDR1 SNHLY and CDR2 FYNNEI. CDR3 residues: CASSSGNSYEQFF. The CDR3 bases are TGTGCCAGCAGTTCCGGGAACTCCTACGAGCAGTTCTTC.

The chain carries TRBV30 and TRBJ1-5; D gene unclear. CDR1 GTSNPN and CDR2 SVGIG come from the germline V gene (reference sequence). V lost 6 bases to trimming and J lost 2 bases, with 17 bases between them. The CDR3 contains 15 residues. This CDR3 is CACSLIHTGNQPQHF. The CDR3 nucleotides are TGTGCCTGTAGTCTAATCCACACGGGCAATCAGCCCCAGCATTTT. The full variable domain, rest sourced from reference TRBV30 and TRBJ1-5, is SQTIHQWPATLVQPVGSPLSLECTVEGTSNPNLYWYRQAAGRGLQLLFYSVGIGQISSEVPQNLSASRPQDRQFILSSKKLLLSDSGFYLCACSLIHTGNQPQHFGDGTRLSIL.

In this sample, this clonotype turned up many times. This chain links TRBV3-1 with TRBJ1-2; 8 nucleotides align to TRBD1. The CDR3 is 18 residues long. Trimming cost V 3 bases and J 3 bases; bases outside gene matches: 15. Germline loops: CDR1 LGHDT, CDR2 YNNKEL (reference sequence). CDR3: CASSHDRAPGQGDYGYTF. The CDR3 DNA reads as TGTGCCAGCAGCCATGACCGAGCCCCCGGACAGGGCGACTATGGCTACACCTTC.

This clonotype has a count of ten or more. This chain uses TRBV2 with TRBJ1-5, with a weak D call TRBD1 (5 bases). Trimming cost V 6 bases and J 2 bases, with 14 bases left between them. Germline-derived CDR1 and CDR2 are SNHLY and FYNNEI. The CDR3 is 15 amino acids. CDR3 nucleotide sequence: TGTGCCAGCAGCGTGGCCCCCAGGGGCAATCAGCCCCAGCATTTT. The encoded protein is CASSVAPRGNQPQHF.

This clonotype was counted many times. The V call is TRBV20-1, the J call TRBJ2-7; D gene unclear. There are 11 residues in the CDR3. Germline V gives CDR1 DFQATT, CDR2 SNEGSKA (reference sequence). Deletions cut 3 bases from V and 5 bases from J, with 8 bases between. Written as DNA, the CDR3 is TGCAGTGCTAGTGGGTCCAACGAGCAGTACTTC. Protein sequence: CSASGSNEQYF.

This clonotype appeared many times. The J gene is TRBJ1-1, the V gene TRBV28; tentative D call: TRBD1 (5 bases). Germline V lookup: CDR1 MDHEN, CDR2 SYDVKM. The V gene lost 7 bases and the J gene lost 6 bases, with 18 bases spanning the gap. This CDR3 region has 14 residues. CDR3 residues: CASKFTRDHPEAFF. The CDR3 DNA sequence: TGTGCCAGCAAATTTACCCGGGACCACCCTGAAGCTTTCTTT. The entire variable domain, with the rest obtained from reference TRBV28 and TRBJ1-1, is as follows: DVKVTQSSRYLVKRTGEKVFLECVQDMDHENMFWYRQDPGLGLRLIYFSYDVKMKEKGDIPEGYSVSREKKERFSLILESASTNQTSMYLCASKFTRDHPEAFFGQGTRLTVV.

This clonotype showed up many times. This sequence joins TRBV28 and TRBJ2-1; the D gene is possibly TRBD2 (6 bases). Germline V gene sequence: CDR1 MDHEN, CDR2 SYDVKM. This CDR3 is built from 16 residues. The V and J ends lost 3 bases and 8 bases respectively, with 20 bases between them. The CDR3: CASSLRDWASWYEQFF. As DNA, the CDR3 is TGTGCCAGCAGTTTGCGGGATTGGGCTAGCTGGTATGAGCAGTTCTTC.

The CDR3 protein is CASSAGQGRIFEAFF. The CDR3 DNA reads TGTGCCAGCAGTGCGGGACAGGGGCGCATATTTGAAGCTTTCTTT. V gene TRBV2 combines with J gene TRBJ1-1; TRBD1 aligns across 10 bases. After removal of 4 bases from V and 7 bases from J, the junction contained 9 bases not matched to a gene. Germline CDR1 SNHLY, CDR2 FYNNEI. This CDR3 spans 15 amino acids.

This clonotype came up many times. The chain employs TRBV10-2 and TRBJ1-2; no definite D call. Between the trimmed V and J ends, which lost 0 bases and 8 bases, there was a span of 10 bases. The V gene's germline CDR1 is WSHSY and CDR2 SAAADI. This CDR3 is built from 13 residues. This CDR3 is CASSESRVAGYTF. The DNA for the CDR3 is TGCGCCAGCAGTGAGTCGAGGGTGGCGGGCTACACCTTC.

This clonotype came up many times. The chain is built from TRBV28 and TRBJ1-1; possibly TRBD1 for D (5 bases). There are 14 residues in the CDR3. CDR1 and CDR2 from the germline V gene are MDHEN and SYDVKM. Between the trimmed V and J ends, which lost 5 bases and 1 base, there was a span of 11 bases. The CDR3 coding sequence is TGTGCCAGCAGTATTCGGGGGGGGAACACTGAAGCTTTCTTT. This translates into CASSIRGGNTEAFF.

As for this clonotype: The junction departs from germline at one end; a sequencing error may be responsible. The V call is TRBV12-3 or TRBV12-4, the J call TRBJ1-1, with TRBD1 as a possible D gene (5 bases). This CDR3 has 14 amino acids. CDR3 sequence reads: CVSNTGGVDTEAFF. CDR3 in DNA: TGTGTCAGCAACACGGGGGGGGTAGACACTGAAGCTTTCTTT.